This entry is about one T cell receptor (beta chain). The antigen it binds to is not known. One base away there is no much larger clone; base qualities are not given. The data were obtained in a study of blood T cell repertoires in COVID-19 (dated by TCRdb to 2020 to 2022). Regarding the complete study: Samples covering the acute and convalescent phases of COVID-19 were provided by collaborators in the United States, Italy and Spain. The prospective study material was composed of cDNA or gDNA derived from T cells, B-cell-depleted T cells, or PBMCs. Subjects who had been exposed to COVID-19, were actively infected with it, or had recovered from it provided the deeply sampled blood TCRbeta repertoires that made up the dataset. The repertoires were released in a freely available public database meant as a resource for research on the immune response to SARS-CoV-2. The samples were drawn from the first 160 participants of the ongoing ImmuneRACE study and from over a thousand subjects provided by 6 global collaborators. The sample metadata nearly always contained a de-identified subject ID, COVID-19 status, age in years and sex. Where available, HLA class I and class II types were taken from metadata supplied by the sample provider and were not determined by assay-based typing.

Results the study describes overall, beyond this receptor: The quantity of clinical and demographic metadata differed by source and by participant and was supplied without curation.

The immunoSEQ Assay, a bias-controlled multiplex PCR, was used to amplify TCRbeta CDR3 regions from genomic DNA. The study's processing was this. Within the assay, amplification of reference gene primers was used to estimate how many nucleated cells each sample contained. Sequence reads were collapsed and filtered to measure the absolute abundance of every unique TCRbeta CDR3 rearrangement. For each sample, productive Simpson clonality was calculated by taking the square root of Simpson's diversity index across productive rearrangements. TCRdb obtained this table from immuneACCESS and retained in-frame rearrangements with V and J assigned. These tables miss some clones; where compared with another copy, unresolved V genes account for less than half of the shortfall, and the remainder is unexplained. The DNA was the basis for D and trimming; V, J and clone size are from that table. This sample has around 300,000 clones in its table, and 70% to 90% of those were observed once. Of the sample, about 5.5% is held by the ten largest clones.

Participants in the prospective study were enrolled through a virtual design, were aged about 18 to 89 years, and lived in 24 United States geographic areas. Cohort assignment in the prospective study relied on participant-reported clinical history from a screening survey and a study questionnaire. For ImmuneRACE Cohort 3, a participant was defined as recovered based on two consecutive negative NP/OP PCR tests, clearance by a healthcare professional, or resolution of symptoms. Mobile phlebotomists in the prospective study collected whole blood, serum and a nasopharyngeal or oropharyngeal swab from every participant. Additional blood draws and questionnaires over an approximately 2-month period could optionally be provided by prospective study participants. Prospective study blood samples were shipped either frozen or at room temperature before DNA extraction. Including the terminal cysteine and phenylalanine, the CDR3 comprises 14 residues. The DNA shown is the 42-base CDR3, in frame from base 1. Reading the germline V gene (reference sequence) gives CDR1 DFQATT and CDR2 SNEGSKA. Trimming removed 3 bases from V and 5 bases from J; the gene matches leave 7 bases unexplained.

The sequence was collected from a woman aged 40 to 50 who had recovered from COVID-19. Sequencing was carried out using PBMCs or T cells enriched from blood (not recorded which). Recombination connected TRBV20-1 to TRBJ2-5; TRBD2 lines up with 9 middle nucleotides. The bases are TGCAGTGCTAGTGGCGGGAGGGCCGATGAGACCCAGTACTTC. Its coded protein is CSASGGRADETQYF.